What follows are 22 T cell receptor beta chains derived from one specimen sequenced in a study of shared clonotypes between healthy human individuals. Data came from immunoSEQ multiplex PCR; TCRdb stores just in-frame clones and leaves some out. The sample yields 1,500,000 or so clones, approximately 97% seen once. Sequenced sample: naive CD4+ T cells sorted from blood. Subset meaning: CD45RA+ positively selected. Receptor source: a man aged 25 to 40 in good health.

A remark on this clone: Other nucleotide sequences in the sample specify the same CDR3. The gene calls are TRBV5-1 and TRBJ2-6; TRBD2 aligns across 11 bases. CDR3 length equals 17 residues. V dropped 0 bases and J dropped 2; count of bases not matched to a gene: 1. Per germline, CDR1 SGHRS and CDR2 YFSETQ. In DNA form, the CDR3 reads TGCGCCAGCAGCTTGGAACTAGCGGGAGCTGGGGCCAACGTCCTGACTTTC. Its translation is CASSLELAGAGANVLTF.

The chain recombines TRBV15 with TRBJ2-3; perhaps D is TRBD1 or TRBD2 (5 bases each). CDR1 and CDR2 (germline): LNHNV, YYDKDF (reference sequence). The CDR3 is 14 amino acids. Trimming took off 2 bases at V and 5 bases at J, with 11 bases between the two ends. CDR3 protein: CATSRPGAGDTQYF. CDR3 sequence (DNA): TGTGCCACCAGCAGACCCGGGGCGGGAGATACGCAGTATTTT.

The chain links TRBV5-1 to TRBJ1-5, with D tentatively TRBD1 (5 bases). Germline CDR1 reads SGHRS; CDR2 reads YFSETQ. Trimming took 4 bases from V and 9 from J, leaving 14 bases between them. This CDR3 contains 13 residues. CDR3: CASSVEGVRPQHF. CDR3 coding DNA: TGCGCCAGCAGCGTAGAAGGGGTTCGGCCCCAGCATTTT.

This clone has just one count. V usage is TRBV28 and J usage is TRBJ2-2; no clear D gene. V gave up 9 bases and J gave up 6 bases, with 8 bases separating them. This CDR3 has 11 residues. In germline, CDR1 is MDHEN, CDR2 SYDVKM. The CDR3 sequence: CASQNPGELFF. The CDR3, as DNA: TGTGCCAGTCAAAACCCCGGGGAGCTGTTTTTT.

This clone was seen once. The DNA of the CDR3 is TGTGCCAGCAGTGAACCCGGGACAGGTCGTGAAAAACTGTTTTTT. Protein: CASSEPGTGREKLFF. The V call is TRBV28, the J call TRBJ1-4; 8 bases match TRBD1. V lost 5 bases and J lost 7; bases outside the gene matches: 9. Germline V gives CDR1 MDHEN, CDR2 SYDVKM. CDR3 length equals 15 residues.

V gene TRBV7-2 combines with J gene TRBJ2-2; possible D gene TRBD1, 6 bases. Germline values: CDR1 SGHTA, CDR2 FQGNSA. The CDR3 has 15 amino acids. V gave up 5 bases and J gave up 2 bases, with 12 bases separating them. The CDR3 reads CASSKQGANTGELFF. The CDR3 nucleotides are TGTGCCAGCAGCAAACAGGGTGCTAACACCGGGGAGCTGTTTTTT.

CDR3 nucleotide sequence: TGTGCCAGCAGCTCCGGACAGCCCCCTGTAGCTAACTATGGCTACACCTTC. Encoded protein: CASSSGQPPVANYGYTF. The chain joins TRBV7-9 to TRBJ1-2, with TRBD1 as a possible D gene (6 bases). The germline V gene encodes CDR1 SEHNR and CDR2 FQNEAQ (reference sequence). This CDR3 comprises 17 residues. V shed 4 bases and J shed 0 bases, with 18 bases lying between them.

The chain joins TRBV14 to TRBJ2-1; 7 nucleotides match TRBD2. This CDR3 has 17 amino acids. The V gene end was trimmed by 2 bases and the J gene end by 5 bases; junction bases not matched to a gene: 12. Germline V CDR1 and CDR2: SGHDN, FVKESK. CDR3 protein: CASSQSLLANLHNEQFF. In nucleotides, the CDR3 is TGTGCCAGCAGCCAATCCCTACTAGCGAATTTGCACAATGAGCAGTTCTTC.

The genes are TRBV28 and TRBJ2-3, with 16 bases that match TRBD2. V lost 6 bases, J lost 3 bases, and 9 bases stayed unmatched. The germline V gene encodes CDR1 MDHEN and CDR2 SYDVKM. The CDR3 has 18 residues. The CDR3 region is CASRDGTSGRVLTDTQYF. The CDR3 DNA reads TGTGCCAGCAGGGACGGGACTAGCGGGAGGGTTTTGACAGATACGCAGTATTTT.

The gene calls are TRBV19 and TRBJ1-2; a possible D gene is TRBD1 (5 bases). This CDR3 comprises 13 residues. The germline CDR1 and CDR2 sequences are LNHDA and SQIVND (reference sequence). The ends were cut back, 7 bases at V and 8 bases at J, with 17 bases in the middle. CDR3 in DNA: TGTGCCAGTATCGACTCAGGGATGAGGGGCTACACCTTC. It is translated as CASIDSGMRGYTF.

The chain joins TRBV10-3 to TRBJ1-4; maybe TRBD1 (5 bases). Germline values: CDR1 ENHRY, CDR2 SYGVKD. With 6 bases removed from V and 0 bases from J, the gap between germline ends came to 11 bases. The CDR3 totals 15 residues. Written as DNA, the CDR3 is TGTGCCATCAGGGCACAGGACGCAACTAATGAAAAACTGTTTTTT. Its protein is CAIRAQDATNEKLFF.

The chain is built from TRBV11-2 and TRBJ2-1; 10 bases are a match to TRBD2. This CDR3 has 15 amino acids. After removal of 9 bases from V and 3 bases from J, the junction contained 8 bases not matched to a gene. Germline CDR1 and CDR2: SGHAT and FQNNGV. CDR3 loop: CASQTGLADYNEQFF. DNA for the CDR3: TGTGCCAGTCAGACTGGACTAGCGGACTACAATGAGCAGTTCTTC.

This chain connects TRBV7-2 to TRBJ1-3; D might be TRBD1 (6 bases). The CDR3 consists of 15 residues. V lost 0 bases to trimming and J lost 0 bases, with 6 bases between them. Germline values: CDR1 SGHTA, CDR2 FQGNSA. Written as DNA, the CDR3 is TGTGCCAGCAGCTTAGCACAGGGCTCTGGAAACACCATATATTTT. This gives the protein CASSLAQGSGNTIYF.

This sequence joins TRBV11-2 and TRBJ2-3; TRBD1 agrees at 10 bases. This CDR3 has 16 amino acids. Germline CDR1 is SGHAT and CDR2 is FQNNGV. V lost 1 base to trimming and J lost 7 bases; unmatched junction nucleotides: 8. This CDR3 reads CASSLGVTGGEHTQYF. The DNA of the CDR3 is TGTGCCAGCAGCTTAGGAGTGACAGGGGGCGAACATACGCAGTATTTT.

This chain links TRBV5-1 with TRBJ2-3; the D gene is possibly TRBD1 (6 bases). V was pared by 0 bases and J by 1 base, with 9 bases between. The CDR3 spans 15 residues. Germline V gene sequence: CDR1 SGHRS, CDR2 YFSETQ. This CDR3 reads CASSLVGARTDTQYF. DNA for the CDR3: TGCGCCAGCAGCTTGGTGGGGGCCCGCACAGATACGCAGTATTTT.

The genes are TRBV27 and TRBJ1-1, with 7 bases aligning to TRBD1. This CDR3 spans 16 amino acids. Germline V CDR1 and CDR2: MNHEY, SMNVEV (reference sequence). After removal of 3 bases from V and 0 bases from J, the junction contained 7 bases not matched to a gene. This chain's CDR3 is CASSLRGRPLNTEAFF. The CDR3 coding sequence is TGTGCCAGCAGTTTGAGGGGGCGCCCCCTGAACACTGAAGCTTTCTTT.

This clone was detected once. The rearrangement links TRBV7-6 to TRBJ2-5, with 9 bases lining up with TRBD1. V lost 1 base to trimming and J lost 4 bases; unmatched junction nucleotides: 7. Looked up from germline, CDR1 is SGHVS and CDR2 is FNYEAQ. CDR3 length equals 16 residues. The CDR3 bases are TGTGCCAGCAGCTTAGGGGGACAGGGTAGAAGAGAGACCCAGTACTTC. Protein: CASSLGGQGRRETQYF.

The V call is TRBV28, the J call TRBJ1-5; D is ambiguous. Looked up from germline, CDR1 is MDHEN and CDR2 is SYDVKM. V gave up 6 bases and J gave up 0 bases, with 18 bases separating them. CDR3 length: 17 residues. In DNA form, the CDR3 reads TGTGCCAGCAGGATCCGGGAGCTGTCTTATAGCAATCAGCCCCAGCATTTT. Its protein is CASRIRELSYSNQPQHF. Complete variable domain (other parts from reference TRBV28 and TRBJ1-5): DVKVTQSSRYLVKRTGEKVFLECVQDMDHENMFWYRQDPGLGLRLIYFSYDVKMKEKGDIPEGYSVSREKKERFSLILESASTNQTSMYLCASRIRELSYSNQPQHFGDGTRLSIL.

This chain joins TRBV19 and TRBJ2-1; the match to TRBD2 covers 7 bases. The CDR3 is 16 amino acids. The ends lost 3 bases at V and 9 bases at J; junction bases unmatched: 14. Looked up from germline, CDR1 is LNHDA and CDR2 is SQIVND (reference sequence). Written as DNA, the CDR3 is TGTGCCAGTAGTATTAATCCGGGACTACTTAGGGGTGAGCAGTTCTTC. It yields the protein CASSINPGLLRGEQFF.

This chain connects TRBV14 to TRBJ2-3; 10 positions agree with TRBD2. The V gene end was trimmed by 3 bases and the J gene end by 7 bases; junction bases not matched to a gene: 7. This CDR3 has 15 amino acids. Germline values: CDR1 SGHDN, CDR2 FVKESK. The CDR3 sequence: CASSHSPSGGNTQYF. In nucleotides, the CDR3 is TGTGCCAGCAGCCATTCCCCTAGCGGGGGCAATACGCAGTATTTT.

The chain's CDR3 is CASSLGQGGTGELFF. The CDR3 nucleotides are TGTGCCAGCAGCTTAGGACAGGGCGGCACCGGGGAGCTGTTTTTT. This chain connects TRBV7-9 to TRBJ2-2; TRBD1 aligns across 7 bases. The junction had 3 bases not matched to a gene; V was cut back by 1 base and J by 4 bases. Germline assignment: CDR1 SEHNR and CDR2 FQNEAQ (reference sequence). There are 15 residues in the CDR3.

The chain has TRBV7-9 and TRBJ1-5, with D unclear. The CDR3 runs to 14 residues. V was pared by 5 bases and J by 7 bases, with 15 bases between. The V gene's germline CDR1 is SEHNR and CDR2 FQNEAQ (reference sequence). The CDR3, as DNA: TGTGCCAGCAGCGCGGCCGTCTTGGCGCAGCCCCAGCATTTT. Encoded protein: CASSAAVLAQPQHF.